What follows are 16 T cell receptor beta chains derived from one specimen sequenced in a study of T cells after posttransplantation cyclophosphamide. Sequencing was performed with immunoSEQ multiplex PCR; in TCRdb, only in-frame clones are kept and a portion is missing. The sample holds just over 65,000 clones, just under 95% seen once. The specimen sequenced was PBMCs. Every receptor here comes from a woman aged 30 to 39 in good health and a related stem cell transplant donor.

V and J are TRBV2 and TRBJ2-1; no clear D. Trimming took off 5 bases at V and 6 bases at J, with 11 bases between the two ends. CDR1 is SNHLY, CDR2 FYNNEI, per germline. This CDR3 has 13 amino acids. The CDR3 spells CASSRTVVNEQFF. The CDR3 nucleotides read TGTGCCAGCAGTAGGACCGTGGTCAATGAGCAGTTCTTC.

J is TRBJ2-4 and V is TRBV7-9, with D tentatively TRBD1 (5 bases). CDR3 size: 10 residues. Germline values: CDR1 SEHNR, CDR2 FQNEAQ (reference sequence). V dropped 9 bases and J dropped 14 bases, with 14 bases sitting between them. CDR3 residues: CARPIDREYF. CDR3 in DNA: TGTGCCAGGCCTATCGACAGAGAGTACTTC.

The rearrangement links TRBV7-9 to TRBJ2-3; perhaps TRBD2 as D (6 bases). V lost 2 bases to trimming and J lost 4 bases, with 7 bases between them. Per the germline V gene, CDR1 is SEHNR and CDR2 is FQNEAQ (reference sequence). The CDR3 length is 13 residues. The CDR3 region has the DNA TGTGCCAGCAGCTTATCGGGGGCAGATACGCAGTATTTT. As protein: CASSLSGADTQYF.

The J gene is TRBJ1-2, the V gene TRBV5-1; D is ambiguous. This CDR3 contains 15 residues. CDR1 and CDR2 from the germline V gene are SGHRS and YFSETQ. Trimming removed 5 bases at V and 4 bases at J, with 18 bases between. The CDR3 is CASRYDSSGTYGYTF. CDR3 bases: TGCGCCAGCAGATACGATTCATCGGGTACCTATGGCTACACCTTC. Combining the CDR3 with reference TRBV5-1 and TRBJ1-2 gives the whole variable domain KAGVTQTPRYLIKTRGQQVTLSCSPISGHRSVSWYQQTPGQGLQFLFEYFSETQRNKGNFPGRFSGRQFSNSRSEMNVSTLELGDSALYLCASRYDSSGTYGYTFGSGTRLTVV.

The V gene is TRBV2, the J gene TRBJ1-2; D is undetermined. The CDR3 loop spans 14 amino acids. Germline V gives CDR1 SNHLY, CDR2 FYNNEI. V lost 4 bases, J lost 2 bases, and 11 bases lay in between. CDR3 DNA: TGTGCCAGCAGTGCAGGCAATTCAAACTATGGCTACACCTTC. Translated: CASSAGNSNYGYTF.

The chain combines TRBV6-5 with TRBJ1-6; D is ambiguous. Trimming pared 4 bases from V and 3 bases from J, leaving 13 bases between. Looked up from germline, CDR1 is MNHEY and CDR2 is SVGAGI. The CDR3 has 16 residues. CDR3 residues: CASSSSGISYNSPLHF. CDR3 nucleotides: TGTGCCAGCAGTTCCTCCGGGATCAGCTATAATTCACCCCTCCACTTT.

J is TRBJ2-1 and V is TRBV9, with 7 bases matching TRBD1. V was clipped by 4 bases and J by 0 bases; unmatched bases: 7. Germline CDR1 SGDLS, CDR2 YYNGEE. This CDR3 comprises 16 residues. Here the CDR3 DNA reads TGTGCCAGCAGCAAAGGGGGCAGGGACTCCTACAATGAGCAGTTCTTC. Residues: CASSKGGRDSYNEQFF.

The chain is built from TRBV7-8 and TRBJ1-6; 9 bases line up with TRBD1. This CDR3 has 15 residues. The germline V gene encodes CDR1 SGHVS and CDR2 FQNEAQ. J gave up 7 bases and V 6 bases, and 7 bases lay outside the gene matches. The DNA for the CDR3 is TGTGCCAGCAGACCAACGGGACAGGGAAATTCACCCCTCCACTTT. This encodes CASRPTGQGNSPLHF. Full variable domain (remainder filled in from reference TRBV7-8 and TRBJ1-6): GAGVSQSPRYKVAKRGQDVALRCDPISGHVSLFWYQQALGQGPEFLTYFQNEAQLDKSGLPSDRFFAERPEGSVSTLKIQRTQQEDSAVYLCASRPTGQGNSPLHFGNGTRLTVT.

This clone was detected once. The genes are TRBV7-9 and TRBJ2-1; D not certain. This CDR3 spans 16 amino acids. Trimming pared 6 bases from V and 2 bases from J, leaving 17 bases between. Germline CDR1 is SEHNR and CDR2 is FQNEAQ (reference sequence). Here the CDR3 DNA reads TGTGCCAGCAGTAAGTCTCGGTCGGCCACCTACAATGAGCAGTTCTTC. This codes for CASSKSRSATYNEQFF. Full variable domain (rest looked up from reference TRBV7-9 and TRBJ2-1): DTGVSQNPRHKITKRGQNVTFRCDPISEHNRLYWYRQTLGQGPEFLTYFQNEAQLEKSRLLSDRFSAERPKGSFSTLEIQRTEQGDSAMYLCASSKSRSATYNEQFFGPGTRLTVL.

The chain carries TRBV11-2 and TRBJ1-6; D unresolved. The V gene lost 5 bases and the J gene lost 7 bases, with 24 bases spanning the gap. This CDR3 contains 18 residues. Germline V gene sequence: CDR1 SGHAT, CDR2 FQNNGV. CDR3 in DNA: TGTGCCAGCAGCAGACGAGGAGACATTCTAAGGCCGAATTCACCCCTCCACTTT. This encodes CASSRRGDILRPNSPLHF.

The chain is built from TRBV29-1 and TRBJ1-1; TRBD1 might be the D (6 bases). This CDR3 spans 12 amino acids. Germline V gene sequence: CDR1 SQVTM, CDR2 ANQGSEA. Between the trimmed V and J ends, which lost 6 bases and 5 bases, there was a span of 13 bases. The CDR3 reads CSVYRVGTEAFF. CDR3 DNA sequence: TGCAGCGTGTACAGGGTCGGGACTGAAGCTTTCTTT.

This chain links TRBV6-5 with TRBJ2-2, with D perhaps TRBD2 (6 bases). Germline loops: CDR1 MNHEY, CDR2 SVGAGI. CDR3 length equals 16 residues. Trimming left V 2 bases short and J 4 bases short, with 14 bases between. The DNA of the CDR3 is TGTGCCAGCAGTTACGTCGGGGGAGAAGGCACCGGGGAGCTGTTTTTT. Residues: CASSYVGGEGTGELFF.

The chain joins TRBV2 to TRBJ2-1; D might be TRBD2 (5 bases). V shed 3 bases and J shed 8 bases, with 14 bases lying between them. Germline-derived CDR1 and CDR2 are SNHLY and FYNNEI. This CDR3 has 14 residues. In DNA, the CDR3 is TGTGCCAGCAGTGATTTTCTAGCAGGCTATGAGCAGTTCTTC. Translation gives CASSDFLAGYEQFF.

The rearrangement uses TRBV5-4 and TRBJ1-4, with 7 bases lining up with TRBD1. Germline CDR1 is SGHNT and CDR2 is YYREEE (reference sequence). The junction had 6 bases not matched to a gene; V was cut back by 4 bases and J by 3 bases. The CDR3 has 15 residues. CDR3 nucleotides: TGTGCCAGCAGCGCCGCGGGGACAGCTAATGAAAAACTGTTTTTT. It encodes CASSAAGTANEKLFF.

The chain combines TRBV7-9 with TRBJ2-1, with TRBD2 identical over 14 bases. CDR3 length: 19 amino acids. Germline CDR1 is SEHNR and CDR2 is FQNEAQ (reference sequence). V lost 8 bases, J lost 0 bases, and 12 bases stayed unmatched. CDR3 region: CASDREGLAGVSSYNEQFF. CDR3 DNA sequence: TGTGCCAGCGATCGCGAGGGACTAGCGGGGGTTAGCTCCTACAATGAGCAGTTCTTC.

The chain employs TRBV30 and TRBJ1-1; D gene ambiguous. Germline loops: CDR1 GTSNPN, CDR2 SVGIG (reference sequence). The CDR3 is made up of 14 amino acids. V was pared by 0 bases and J by 1 base, with 9 bases between. CDR3 amino acids: CAWSVGPKNTEAFF. The DNA for the CDR3 is TGTGCCTGGAGTGTCGGCCCGAAGAACACTGAAGCTTTCTTT.